A single sample gave rise to the 7 T cell receptor beta chains below, sequenced in a study of PD-1 blockade in classical Hodgkin lymphoma. Libraries were prepared by immunoSEQ multiplex PCR; TCRdb keeps only in-frame clonotypes and omits some of them. Among over 9,500 clones, around four fifths were seen once, and the ten largest hold approximately 47%. Time point: cycle 4 day 1 (C4D1), after six to seven weeks of nivolumab. With no exception, relapse followed autologous stem cell transplantation in all patients, and brentuximab vedotin exposure varied. The sample was peripheral blood mononuclear cells (PBMCs), taken before the fourth cycle of nivolumab. These receptors all come from a human donor with classical Hodgkin lymphoma.

V gene TRBV6-5 combines with J gene TRBJ1-2; TRBD1 matches 11 bases. Looked up from germline, CDR1 is MNHEY and CDR2 is SVGAGI. The CDR3 consists of 15 residues. V shed 5 bases, J shed 8 bases, and the junction held 10 bases outside the gene matches. CDR3 sequence reads: CASSLPPGQGGGYTF. The CDR3 nucleotides are TGTGCCAGCAGTCTTCCACCGGGACAGGGGGGAGGCTACACCTTC.

The rearrangement uses TRBV6-1 and TRBJ1-3; no definite D call. Per the germline V gene, CDR1 is MNHNS and CDR2 is SASEGT. Trimming shortened V by 4 bases and J by 7 bases, and 11 bases separated the two germline ends. This CDR3 has 13 residues. The CDR3 coding sequence is TGTGCCAGCAGTGCCCGGCAGCTGAACACCATATATTTT. Protein: CASSARQLNTIYF.

The gene calls are TRBV19 and TRBJ2-3; 9 bases fit TRBD2. Germline values: CDR1 LNHDA, CDR2 SQIVND (reference sequence). This CDR3 is built from 15 residues. V trimming: 8 bases; J trimming: 2 bases; junction bases outside the gene matches: 8. The DNA for the CDR3 is TGTGCCAGTGGAGAGACTAGCGGAAACACAGATACGCAGTATTTT. Translated: CASGETSGNTDTQYF.

This sequence joins TRBV6-5 and TRBJ2-1; D is uncertain. V was clipped by 5 bases and J by 9 bases, with 17 bases between them. The CDR3 is made up of 14 amino acids. CDR1 and CDR2 (germline): MNHEY, SVGAGI. CDR3 nucleotides: TGTGCCAGCAGTACCTCGACCCGAGCTAGTGAGCAGTTCTTC. Translated: CASSTSTRASEQFF.

V is TRBV6-5 and J is TRBJ2-3; D not certain. The CDR3 is 14 amino acids. CDR1 is MNHEY, CDR2 SVGAGI, per germline. V lost 7 bases and J lost 2, with 13 bases in between. CDR3 coding DNA: TGTGCCAGCACCCGACATCAACACACAGATACGCAGTATTTT. Its translation: CASTRHQHTDTQYF.

This chain connects TRBV27 to TRBJ2-7; the D is unclear. The germline CDR1 and CDR2 sequences are MNHEY and SMNVEV (reference sequence). The CDR3 is made up of 15 amino acids. The germline V and J ends were trimmed by 5 bases and 0 bases, with 14 bases remaining between them. The CDR3: CASSPSSQSSYEQYF. CDR3 DNA sequence: TGTGCCAGCAGTCCATCCTCACAAAGCTCCTACGAGCAGTACTTC.

This chain links TRBV18 with TRBJ1-1; the match to TRBD1 covers 7 bases. The ends lost 3 bases at V and 0 bases at J; junction bases unmatched: 10. The CDR3 spans 17 residues. Germline-derived CDR1 and CDR2 are KGHSH and LQKENI. The CDR3 DNA follows: TGTGCCAGCTCACCGACAGGGTTTTCACCCGTGAACACTGAAGCTTTCTTT. Amino acids: CASSPTGFSPVNTEAFF.